This T cell receptor (beta chain) was recorded in a study of blood T cell repertoires in COVID-19. This CDR3 contains 16 residues. The V gene's germline CDR1 is LNHNV and CDR2 YYDKDF (reference sequence). The V gene lost 0 bases and the J gene lost 7 bases, with 18 bases spanning the gap. Repertoires were generated with immunoSEQ multiplex PCR, while TCRdb's copy carries only in-frame clones and drops some. The data hold approximately 300,000 clones, with roughly 86% observed a single time. Cohort 3 donors were reported recovered after two negative PCRs, clearance, or symptom resolution. The chain links TRBV15 to TRBJ1-1; weak D call: TRBD1 (6 bases). What was sequenced was PBMCs or T cells enriched from blood (not recorded which). This clonotype was sampled from a woman younger than 35 who had recovered from COVID-19. The CDR3 DNA reads TGTGCCACCAGCAGAGATTTGAGGACAGCCCGCAATGAAGCTTTCTTT. Translating gives CATSRDLRTARNEAFF.